What follows are 13 T cell receptor beta chains derived from one specimen sequenced in a study of CD8 T cells in Susac syndrome. With random hexamers, about 0.45 to 1 ug RNA was reverse transcribed. TCRdb fed the immunoSEQ multiplex PCR reads into MiXCR, producing one record per CDR3 protein. The sample includes roughly 120,000 distinct CDR3 sequences, approximately 96% of them seen just once. The sequenced material came from CD4+ T cells from PBMCs. These receptors all stem from a human donor in good health.

The chain has TRBV12-3 or TRBV12-4 and TRBJ2-7; 8 bases fit TRBD1. The CDR3 spans 15 residues. V lost 6 bases and J lost 0; bases outside the gene matches: 7. The CDR3 DNA sequence: TGTGCCAGCAGCCCACCTACAGGGGGCTCCTACGAGCAGTACTTC. This sequence encodes CASSPPTGGSYEQYF.

V and J are TRBV20-1 and TRBJ1-2, with TRBD1 matching over 9 bases. CDR3 size: 14 residues. V shed 6 bases and J 4 bases; nucleotides not matched to a gene: 9. Per the germline V gene, CDR1 is DFQATT and CDR2 is SNEGSKA (reference sequence). This chain's CDR3 is CSAGGDRETYGYTF. CDR3 nucleotide sequence: TGCAGTGCGGGAGGGGACAGGGAGACCTATGGCTACACCTTC.

V is TRBV7-2 and J is TRBJ2-3, with 12 positions matching TRBD2. Germline V gene sequence: CDR1 SGHTA, CDR2 FQGNSA. The V gene end was trimmed by 4 bases and the J gene end by 4 bases; junction bases not matched to a gene: 3. The CDR3 contains 15 residues. DNA for the CDR3: TGTGCCAGCAGCTCTAGCGGGAGGGATCCAGATACGCAGTATTTT. Amino acid sequence: CASSSSGRDPDTQYF.

This chain links TRBV4-1 with TRBJ1-4; D is ambiguous. Germline-derived CDR1 and CDR2 are MGHRA and YSYEKL. V lost 1 base, J lost 2 bases, and 17 bases lay in between. The CDR3 contains 18 residues. The CDR3 is CASSQGALNGLTNEKLFF. The DNA of the CDR3 is TGCGCCAGCAGCCAAGGTGCGCTCAATGGACTGACTAATGAAAAACTGTTTTTT.

The chain combines TRBV20-1 with TRBJ1-1, with D possibly matching TRBD1 (6 bases). Germline assignment: CDR1 DFQATT and CDR2 SNEGSKA (reference sequence). This CDR3 has 14 amino acids. V was shortened by 5 bases and J by 0 bases, with 13 bases between the two germline ends. CDR3 amino acids: CSAPRQALNTEAFF. The DNA for the CDR3 is TGCAGTGCTCCACGACAGGCTTTGAACACTGAAGCTTTCTTT.

This clonotype was detected only once. The chain combines TRBV5-1 with TRBJ2-7, with TRBD2 matching 12 bases. The length of the CDR3 is 17 residues. The J segment lost 3 bases and the V segment lost 3 bases, leaving 10 bases of the junction unmatched. Germline CDR1 and CDR2: SGHRS and YFSETQ. CDR3 sequence (DNA): TGCGCCAGCAGCTCCAGGACTAGCGGGGACCATTTCTACGAGCAGTACTTC. This translates into CASSSRTSGDHFYEQYF.

The chain is built from TRBV25-1 and TRBJ1-2; the match to TRBD1 covers 9 bases. Trimming took 1 base from V and 5 from J; bases not matched to a gene: 20. The CDR3 is 20 residues long. Germline loops: CDR1 MGHDK, CDR2 SYGVNS. The CDR3 sequence: CASSESDPGTGKGRGYGYTF. The CDR3 DNA is TGTGCCAGCAGTGAATCTGACCCCGGGACAGGGAAAGGGAGGGGATATGGCTACACCTTC.

In DNA, the CDR3 is TGTGCCAGCTCACCTACACGGGACAGGGCGAGAGGAAACACCATATATTTT. This encodes CASSPTRDRARGNTIYF. The chain has TRBV18 and TRBJ1-3; TRBD1 agrees at 9 bases. Trimming removed 3 bases from V and 4 bases from J; junction bases left unmatched: 10. Germline CDR1 is KGHSH and CDR2 is LQKENI. There are 17 residues in the CDR3.

The chain uses TRBV6-1 and TRBJ2-7; D not certain. V was trimmed by 0 bases and J by 8 bases, leaving 11 bases between them. Looked up from germline, CDR1 is MNHNS and CDR2 is SASEGT. The CDR3 is made up of 13 amino acids. CDR3 nucleotide sequence: TGTGCCAGCAGTGAAGCGCAGTTTGGAAAGCAGTACTTC. This encodes CASSEAQFGKQYF.

CDR3 sequence reads: CASNRLSNQPQHF. The CDR3 DNA reads as TGTGCCAGCAACCGGCTAAGCAATCAGCCCCAGCATTTT. V and J are TRBV6-2 or TRBV6-3 and TRBJ1-5, with D uncertain. Deletions cut 7 bases from V and 1 base from J, with 8 bases between. CDR1 and CDR2 from the germline V gene are MNHEY and SVGEGT. This CDR3 contains 13 residues.

This rearrangement joins TRBV29-1 to TRBJ2-1, with D possibly TRBD2 on 6 matching bases. The CDR3 totals 12 residues. CDR1 SQVTM and CDR2 ANQGSEA come from the germline V gene. The V end was cut by 4 bases, the J end by 6 bases, with 10 bases between. The CDR3 sequence: CSVAVRGNEQFF. CDR3 in DNA: TGCAGCGTTGCGGTGCGGGGCAATGAGCAGTTCTTC.

This clonotype was recorded a few times. The genes are TRBV30 and TRBJ2-3; tentative D call: TRBD1 (6 bases). In germline, CDR1 is GTSNPN, CDR2 SVGIG (reference sequence). V was cut by 4 bases and J by 7 bases, with 12 bases left in between. CDR3 length equals 12 residues. CDR3 amino acids: CAWNTGSNTQYF. The CDR3 bases are TGTGCCTGGAACACAGGGTCAAATACGCAGTATTTT.

The chain employs TRBV15 and TRBJ2-1; 8 bases map to TRBD2. The CDR3 sequence is 17 residues long. V lost 5 bases, J lost 7 bases, and 16 bases stayed unmatched. CDR1 LNHNV and CDR2 YYDKDF come from the germline V gene (reference sequence). In DNA form, the CDR3 reads TGTGCCACCAGCTATCCTCGGGGGGGAGGGCCTCGGAATGAGCAGTTCTTC. Translated: CATSYPRGGGPRNEQFF.